This record covers a single TCR beta chain. Produced via immunoSEQ multiplex PCR; TCRdb's table is partial and in-frame only. Of tens of thousands of clones listed, about 70% are singletons. The sample comes from a study of blood T cell repertoires in COVID-19. CDR1 and CDR2 from the germline V gene are LGHDT and YNNKEL (reference sequence). V was pared by 1 base and J by 5 bases, with 4 bases of the junction left unmatched. This CDR3 spans 14 amino acids. The clonotype originates from a woman aged 45-60 years with active or convalescent COVID-19. V and J are TRBV3-1 (or the pseudogene TRBV3-2) and TRBJ2-7; 8 nucleotides align to TRBD2. Sequencing input: peripheral blood. CDR3 residues: CASSQAGGRNEQYF. The DNA for the CDR3 is TGTGCCAGCAGCCAAGCGGGAGGGAGAAACGAGCAGTACTTC.